This T cell receptor beta chain originates from a study of CD8 T cells in Susac syndrome. Trimming removed 4 bases at V and 2 bases at J, with 13 bases between. This CDR3 is 15 amino acids long. CDR1 and CDR2 from the germline V gene are KGHSH and LQKENI. With random hexamers, reverse transcription was performed on about 0.45 to 1 ug of RNA. The method of amplification for TCR beta CDR3 was immunoSEQ multiplex PCR, covering 54 Vbeta and 13 Jbeta. TCRdb itself ran the immunoSEQ multiplex PCR reads through MiXCR, one entry per CDR3 protein. The profile shows about 180,000 distinct CDR3 sequences, approximately 95% of them singletons. TCR beta was sequenced from blood CD8+ and CD4+ T cells. Relapsing-remitting disease, either stable or active, was present in the multiple sclerosis controls, who were treatment-naive patients. Negative isolation yielded CD8+ and CD4+ T cells; FACS enriched TEMRA cells.

Material for sequencing was CD8+ T cells from PBMCs. The genes are TRBV18 and TRBJ2-3, with D tentatively TRBD2 (6 bases). This TCR came from a human donor with multiple sclerosis. The CDR3 DNA follows: TGTGCCAGCTCACGGAGGACTATCTTCACAGATACGCAGTATTTT. Translated, it gives CASSRRTIFTDTQYF. Supplemented by reference TRBV18 and TRBJ2-3, the full variable domain reads NAGVMQNPRHLVRRRGQEARLRCSPMKGHSHVYWYRQLPEEGLKFMVYLQKENIIDESGMPKERFSAEFPKEGPSILRIQQVVRGDSAAYFCASSRRTIFTDTQYFGPGTRLTVL.